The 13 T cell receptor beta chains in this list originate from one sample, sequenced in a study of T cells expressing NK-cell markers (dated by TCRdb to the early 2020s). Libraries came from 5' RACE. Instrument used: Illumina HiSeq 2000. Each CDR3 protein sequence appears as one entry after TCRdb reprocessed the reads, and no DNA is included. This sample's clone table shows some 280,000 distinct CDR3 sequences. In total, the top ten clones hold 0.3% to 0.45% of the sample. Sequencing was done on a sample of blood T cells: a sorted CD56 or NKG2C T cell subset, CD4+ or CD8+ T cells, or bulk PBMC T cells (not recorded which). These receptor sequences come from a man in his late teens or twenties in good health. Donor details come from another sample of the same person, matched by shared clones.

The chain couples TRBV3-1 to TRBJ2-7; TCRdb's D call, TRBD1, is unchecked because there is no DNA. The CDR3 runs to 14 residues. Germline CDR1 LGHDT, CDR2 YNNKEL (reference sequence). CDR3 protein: CASSLYREKNEQYF.

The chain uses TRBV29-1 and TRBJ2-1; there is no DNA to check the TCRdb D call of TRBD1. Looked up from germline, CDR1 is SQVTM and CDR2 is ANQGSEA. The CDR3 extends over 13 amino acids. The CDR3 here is CSVRQGAGNEQFF.

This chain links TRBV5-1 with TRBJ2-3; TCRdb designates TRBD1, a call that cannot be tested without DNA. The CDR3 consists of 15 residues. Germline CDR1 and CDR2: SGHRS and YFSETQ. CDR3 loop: CASSLGGRSTDTQYF. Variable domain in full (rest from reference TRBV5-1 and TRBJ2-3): KAGVTQTPRYLIKTRGQQVTLSCSPISGHRSVSWYQQTPGQGLQFLFEYFSETQRNKGNFPGRFSGRQFSNSRSEMNVSTLELGDSALYLCASSLGGRSTDTQYFGPGTRLTVL.

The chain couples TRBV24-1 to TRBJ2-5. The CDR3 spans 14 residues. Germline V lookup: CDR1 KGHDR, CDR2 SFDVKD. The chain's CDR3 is CATSEAGRQETQYF.

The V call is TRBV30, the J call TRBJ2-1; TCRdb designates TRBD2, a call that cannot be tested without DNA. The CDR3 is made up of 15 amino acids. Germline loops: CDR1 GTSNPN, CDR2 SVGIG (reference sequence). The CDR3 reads CAWSVGLVGLNEQFF. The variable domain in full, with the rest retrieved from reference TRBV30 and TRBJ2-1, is SQTIHQWPATLVQPVGSPLSLECTVEGTSNPNLYWYRQAAGRGLQLLFYSVGIGQISSEVPQNLSASRPQDRQFILSSKKLLLSDSGFYLCAWSVGLVGLNEQFFGPGTRLTVL.

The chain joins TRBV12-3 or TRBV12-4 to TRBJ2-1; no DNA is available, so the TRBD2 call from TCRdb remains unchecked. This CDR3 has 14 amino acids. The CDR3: CASSQGGTVDEQFF.

CDR3 protein: CATSRVTVLEETQYF. This rearrangement joins TRBV15 to TRBJ2-5. Per germline, CDR1 LNHNV and CDR2 YYDKDF (reference sequence). The CDR3 loop spans 15 amino acids.

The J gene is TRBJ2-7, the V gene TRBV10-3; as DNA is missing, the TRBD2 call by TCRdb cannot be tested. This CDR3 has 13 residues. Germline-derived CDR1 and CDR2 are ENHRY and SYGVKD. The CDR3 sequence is CAAKPGLVGEQYF.

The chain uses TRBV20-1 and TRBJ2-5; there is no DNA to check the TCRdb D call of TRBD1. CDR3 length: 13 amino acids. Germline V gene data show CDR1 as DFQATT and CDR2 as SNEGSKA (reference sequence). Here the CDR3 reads CSARQGWGETQYF.

The CDR3 sequence is CSVEDRLYGYTF. This chain joins TRBV29-1 and TRBJ1-2. Germline V gene lookup returns CDR1 SQVTM and CDR2 ANQGSEA. This CDR3 contains 12 residues.

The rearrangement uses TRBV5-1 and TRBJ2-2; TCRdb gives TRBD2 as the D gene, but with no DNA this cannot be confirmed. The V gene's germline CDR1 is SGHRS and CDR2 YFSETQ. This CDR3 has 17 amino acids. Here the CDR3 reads CASSWGLAGRKTGELFF.

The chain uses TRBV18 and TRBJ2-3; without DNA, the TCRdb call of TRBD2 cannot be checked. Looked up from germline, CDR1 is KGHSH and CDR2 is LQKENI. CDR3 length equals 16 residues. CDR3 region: CASSRIVPAGRDTQYF.

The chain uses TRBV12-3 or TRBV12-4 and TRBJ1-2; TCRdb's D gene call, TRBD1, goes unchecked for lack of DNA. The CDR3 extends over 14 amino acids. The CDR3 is CASSYGQGFYGYTF.